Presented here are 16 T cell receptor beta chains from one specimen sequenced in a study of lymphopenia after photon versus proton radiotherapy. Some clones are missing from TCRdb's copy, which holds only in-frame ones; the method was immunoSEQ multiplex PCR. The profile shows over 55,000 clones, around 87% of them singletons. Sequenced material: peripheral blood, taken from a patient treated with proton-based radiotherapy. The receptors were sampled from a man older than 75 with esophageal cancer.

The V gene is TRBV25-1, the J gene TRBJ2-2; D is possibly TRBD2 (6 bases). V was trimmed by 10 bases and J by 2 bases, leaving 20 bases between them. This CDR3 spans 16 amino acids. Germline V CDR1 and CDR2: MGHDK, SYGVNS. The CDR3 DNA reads TGTGCCACCCTGGGGGGTTTCAGTGCTAACACCGGGGAGCTGTTTTTT. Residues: CATLGGFSANTGELFF.

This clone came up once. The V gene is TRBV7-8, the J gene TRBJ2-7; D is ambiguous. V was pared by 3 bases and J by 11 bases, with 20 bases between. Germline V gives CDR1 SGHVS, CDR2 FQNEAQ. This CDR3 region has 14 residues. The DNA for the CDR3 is TGTGCCAGCAGCTTTACGGTGCTGGGCCAGGCCAAGTACTTC. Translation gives CASSFTVLGQAKYF.

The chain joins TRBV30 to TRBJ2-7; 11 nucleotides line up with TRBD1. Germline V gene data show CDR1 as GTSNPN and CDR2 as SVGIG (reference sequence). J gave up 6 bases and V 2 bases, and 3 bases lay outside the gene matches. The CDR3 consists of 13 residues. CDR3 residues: CAWSLGTGGEQYF. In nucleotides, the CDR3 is TGTGCCTGGAGTCTCGGGACAGGGGGCGAGCAGTACTTC.

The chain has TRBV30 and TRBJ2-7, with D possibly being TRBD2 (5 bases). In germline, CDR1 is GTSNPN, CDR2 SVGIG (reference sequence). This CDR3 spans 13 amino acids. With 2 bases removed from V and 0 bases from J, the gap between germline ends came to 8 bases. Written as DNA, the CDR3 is TGTGCCTGGAGTACGGGAAACTCCTACGAGCAGTACTTC. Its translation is CAWSTGNSYEQYF. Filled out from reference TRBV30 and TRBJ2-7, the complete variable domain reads SQTIHQWPATLVQPVGSPLSLECTVEGTSNPNLYWYRQAAGRGLQLLFYSVGIGQISSEVPQNLSASRPQDRQFILSSKKLLLSDSGFYLCAWSTGNSYEQYFGPGTRLTVT.

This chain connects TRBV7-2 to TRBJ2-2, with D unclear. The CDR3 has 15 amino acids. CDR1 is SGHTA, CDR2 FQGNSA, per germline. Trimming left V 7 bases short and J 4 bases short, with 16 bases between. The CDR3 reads CASTPSVERTGELFF. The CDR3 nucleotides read TGTGCCAGCACCCCGTCAGTCGAGCGCACCGGGGAGCTGTTTTTT. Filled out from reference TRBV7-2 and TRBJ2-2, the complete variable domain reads GAGVSQSPSNKVTEKGKDVELRCDPISGHTALYWYRQSLGQGLEFLIYFQGNSAPDKSGLPSDRFSAERTGGSVSTLTIQRTQQEDSAVYLCASTPSVERTGELFFGEGSRLTVL.

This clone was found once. The CDR3 DNA is TGTGCCAGCAATCCCGGGGGAGGTAGCACAGATACGCAGTATTTT. It is translated as CASNPGGGSTDTQYF. The V gene is TRBV5-4, the J gene TRBJ2-3, with D tentatively TRBD2 (6 bases). The CDR3 is 15 amino acids. CDR1 and CDR2 (germline): SGHNT, YYREEE (reference sequence). Trimming cost V 6 bases and J 0 bases, with 14 bases left between them.

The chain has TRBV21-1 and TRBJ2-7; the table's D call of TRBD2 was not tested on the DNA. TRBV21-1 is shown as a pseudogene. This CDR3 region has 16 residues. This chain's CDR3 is CASSTMGLAGASEQYF. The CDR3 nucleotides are TGTGCCAGCAGCACAATGGGACTAGCGGGAGCTTCCGAGCAGTACTTC.

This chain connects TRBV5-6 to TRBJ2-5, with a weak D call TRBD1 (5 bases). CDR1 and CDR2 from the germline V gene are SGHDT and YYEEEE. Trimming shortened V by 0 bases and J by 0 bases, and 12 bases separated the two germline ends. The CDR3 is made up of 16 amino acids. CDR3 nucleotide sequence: TGTGCCAGCAGCTTGGGGCAGGGCAACAACCAAGAGACCCAGTACTTC. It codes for CASSLGQGNNQETQYF. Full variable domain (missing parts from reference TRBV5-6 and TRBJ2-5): DAGVTQSPTHLIKTRGQQVTLRCSPKSGHDTVSWYQQALGQGPQFIFQYYEEEERQRGNFPDRFSGHQFPNYSSELNVNALLLGDSALYLCASSLGQGNNQETQYFGPGTRLLVL.

The CDR3 reads CASSLPGNEQYF. The CDR3 DNA sequence: TGCGCCAGCAGCTTGCCGGGTAACGAGCAGTACTTC. The chain is built from TRBV5-1 and TRBJ2-7, with D uncertain. Germline CDR1 reads SGHRS; CDR2 reads YFSETQ. CDR3 size: 12 residues. Trimming took off 1 base at V and 5 bases at J, with 7 bases between the two ends.

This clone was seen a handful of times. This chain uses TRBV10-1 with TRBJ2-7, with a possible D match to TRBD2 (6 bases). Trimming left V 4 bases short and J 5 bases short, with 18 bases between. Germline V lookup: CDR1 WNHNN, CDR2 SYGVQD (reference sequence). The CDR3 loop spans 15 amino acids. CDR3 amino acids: CASSGRTGRMNEQYF. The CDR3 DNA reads TGCGCCAGCAGTGGAAGAACCGGGAGAATGAACGAGCAGTACTTC.

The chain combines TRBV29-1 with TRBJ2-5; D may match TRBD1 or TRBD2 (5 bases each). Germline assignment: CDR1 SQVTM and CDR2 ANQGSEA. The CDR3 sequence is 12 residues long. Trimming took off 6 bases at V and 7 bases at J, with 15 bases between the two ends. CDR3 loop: CSVREGLGTQYF. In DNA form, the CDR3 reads TGCAGCGTCCGTGAGGGGCTGGGGACCCAGTACTTC. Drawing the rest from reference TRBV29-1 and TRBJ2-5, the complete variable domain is SAVISQKPSRDICQRGTSLTIQCQVDSQVTMMFWYRQQPGQSLTLIATANQGSEATYESGFVIDKFPISRPNLTFSTLTVSNMSPEDSSIYLCSVREGLGTQYFGPGTRLLVL.

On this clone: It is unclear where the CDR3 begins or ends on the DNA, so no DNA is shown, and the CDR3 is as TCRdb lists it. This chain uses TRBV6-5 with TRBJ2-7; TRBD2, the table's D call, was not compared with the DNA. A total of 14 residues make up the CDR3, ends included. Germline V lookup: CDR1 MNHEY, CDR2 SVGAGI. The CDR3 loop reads CASSSSGLAEEQYF.

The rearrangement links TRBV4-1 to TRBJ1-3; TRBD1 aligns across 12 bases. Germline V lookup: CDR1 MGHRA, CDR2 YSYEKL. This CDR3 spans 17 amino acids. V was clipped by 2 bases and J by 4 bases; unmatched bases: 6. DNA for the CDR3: TGCGCCAGCAGCCAAACGGGACAGGGGGCAGGCGGAAACACCATATATTTT. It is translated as CASSQTGQGAGGNTIYF.

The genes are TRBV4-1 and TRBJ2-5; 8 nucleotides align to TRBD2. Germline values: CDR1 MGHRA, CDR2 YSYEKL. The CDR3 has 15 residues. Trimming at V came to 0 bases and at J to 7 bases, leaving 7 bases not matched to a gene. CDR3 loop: CASSQDLGGALTQYF. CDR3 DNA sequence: TGCGCCAGCAGCCAAGATCTCGGGGGGGCCCTGACCCAGTACTTC.

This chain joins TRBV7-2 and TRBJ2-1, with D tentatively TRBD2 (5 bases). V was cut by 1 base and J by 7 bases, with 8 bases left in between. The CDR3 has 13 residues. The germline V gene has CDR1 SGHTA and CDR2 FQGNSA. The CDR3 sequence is CASSLGTRNEQFF. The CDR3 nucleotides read TGTGCCAGCAGCTTAGGAACTAGGAATGAGCAGTTCTTC.

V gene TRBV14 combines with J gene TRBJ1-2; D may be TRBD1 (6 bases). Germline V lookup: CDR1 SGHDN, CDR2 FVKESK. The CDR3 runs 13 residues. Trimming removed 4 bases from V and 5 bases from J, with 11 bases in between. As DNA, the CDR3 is TGTGCCAGCAGCCGAGGACAGTATTATGGCTACACCTTC. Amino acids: CASSRGQYYGYTF.